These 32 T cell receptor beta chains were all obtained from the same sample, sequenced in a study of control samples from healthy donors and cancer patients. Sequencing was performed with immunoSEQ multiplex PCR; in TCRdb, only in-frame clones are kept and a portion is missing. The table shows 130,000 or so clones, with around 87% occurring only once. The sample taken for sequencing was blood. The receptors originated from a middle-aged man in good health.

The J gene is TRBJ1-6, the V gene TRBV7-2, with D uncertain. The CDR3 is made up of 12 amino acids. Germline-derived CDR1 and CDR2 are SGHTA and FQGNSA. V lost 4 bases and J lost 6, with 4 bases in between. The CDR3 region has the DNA TGTGCCAGCAGCTCGGTTAATTCACCCCTCCACTTT. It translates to CASSSVNSPLHF.

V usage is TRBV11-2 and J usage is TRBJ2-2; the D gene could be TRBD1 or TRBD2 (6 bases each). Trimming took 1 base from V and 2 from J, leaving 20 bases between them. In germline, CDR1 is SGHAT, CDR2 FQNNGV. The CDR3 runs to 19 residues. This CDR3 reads CASSLGKEGGPKNTGELFF. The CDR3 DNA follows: TGTGCCAGCAGCTTAGGTAAGGAGGGGGGCCCCAAAAACACCGGGGAGCTGTTTTTT.

Here the CDR3 reads CASRLTAAETQYF. Here the CDR3 DNA reads TGTGCCAGCAGATTGACAGCGGCAGAGACCCAGTACTTC. V usage is TRBV6-5 and J usage is TRBJ2-5; either TRBD1 or TRBD2 may fit D (5 bases each). Germline CDR1 is MNHEY and CDR2 is SVGAGI. V was clipped by 6 bases and J by 4 bases, with 12 bases between them. The CDR3 has 13 residues.

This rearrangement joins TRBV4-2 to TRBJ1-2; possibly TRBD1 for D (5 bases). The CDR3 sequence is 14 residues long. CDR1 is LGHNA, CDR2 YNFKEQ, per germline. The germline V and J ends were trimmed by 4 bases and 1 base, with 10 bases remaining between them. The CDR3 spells CASSPSTVNYGYTF. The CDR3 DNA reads TGTGCCAGCAGCCCCTCGACAGTTAACTATGGCTACACCTTC.

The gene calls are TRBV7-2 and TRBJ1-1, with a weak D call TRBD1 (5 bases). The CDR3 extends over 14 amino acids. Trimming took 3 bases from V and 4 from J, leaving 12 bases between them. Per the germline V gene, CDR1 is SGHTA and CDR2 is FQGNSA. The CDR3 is CASSFGGSGTEAFF. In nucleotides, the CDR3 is TGTGCCAGCAGCTTCGGGGGTTCTGGCACTGAAGCTTTCTTT.

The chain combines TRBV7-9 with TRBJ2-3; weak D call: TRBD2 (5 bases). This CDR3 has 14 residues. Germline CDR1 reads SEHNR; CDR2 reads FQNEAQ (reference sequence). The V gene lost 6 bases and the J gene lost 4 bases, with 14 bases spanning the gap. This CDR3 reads CASSMSRGSDTQYF. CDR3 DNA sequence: TGTGCCAGCAGTATGAGCAGAGGGTCAGATACGCAGTATTTT.

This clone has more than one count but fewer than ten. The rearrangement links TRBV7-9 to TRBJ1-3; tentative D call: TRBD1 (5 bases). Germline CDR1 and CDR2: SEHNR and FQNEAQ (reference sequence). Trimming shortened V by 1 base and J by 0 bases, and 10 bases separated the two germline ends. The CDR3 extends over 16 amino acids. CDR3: CASSLGQPSSGNTIYF. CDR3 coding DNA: TGTGCCAGCAGCTTAGGACAGCCGAGCTCTGGAAACACCATATATTTT.

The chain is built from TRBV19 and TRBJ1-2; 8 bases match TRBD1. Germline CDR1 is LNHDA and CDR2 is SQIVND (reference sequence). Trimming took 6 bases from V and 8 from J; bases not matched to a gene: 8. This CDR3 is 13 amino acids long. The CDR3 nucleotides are TGTGCCAGTAGGGGCAGGGGGCGCGAAGGCTACACCTTC. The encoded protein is CASRGRGREGYTF.

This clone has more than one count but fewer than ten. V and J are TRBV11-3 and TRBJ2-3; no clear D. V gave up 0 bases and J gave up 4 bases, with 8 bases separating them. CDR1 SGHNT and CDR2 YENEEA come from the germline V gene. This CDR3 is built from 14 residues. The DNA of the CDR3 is TGTGCCAGCAGCTTAGATACGATGTCAGATACGCAGTATTTT. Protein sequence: CASSLDTMSDTQYF.

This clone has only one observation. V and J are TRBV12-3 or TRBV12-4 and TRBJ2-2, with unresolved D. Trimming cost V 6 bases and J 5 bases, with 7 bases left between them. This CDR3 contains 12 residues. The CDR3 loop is CASRTRTGELFF. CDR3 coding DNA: TGTGCCAGCAGAACACGTACCGGGGAGCTGTTTTTT.

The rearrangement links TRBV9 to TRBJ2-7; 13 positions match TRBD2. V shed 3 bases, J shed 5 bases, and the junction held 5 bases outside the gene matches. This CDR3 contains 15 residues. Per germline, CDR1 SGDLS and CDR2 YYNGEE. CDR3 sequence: CASSAGTSGADEQYF. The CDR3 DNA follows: TGTGCCAGCAGCGCCGGGACTAGCGGGGCGGACGAGCAGTACTTC.

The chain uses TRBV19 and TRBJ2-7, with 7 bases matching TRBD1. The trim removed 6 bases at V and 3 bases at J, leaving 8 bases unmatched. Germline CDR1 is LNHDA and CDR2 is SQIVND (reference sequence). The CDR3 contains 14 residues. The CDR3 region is CASSDQGQLYEQYF. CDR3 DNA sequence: TGTGCCAGTAGCGATCAGGGACAGCTCTACGAGCAGTACTTC.

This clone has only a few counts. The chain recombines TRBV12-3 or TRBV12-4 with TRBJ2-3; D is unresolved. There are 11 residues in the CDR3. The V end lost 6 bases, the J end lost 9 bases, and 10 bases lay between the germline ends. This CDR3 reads CASRYSKTQYF. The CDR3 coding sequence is TGTGCCAGCAGATATAGCAAGACGCAGTATTTT.

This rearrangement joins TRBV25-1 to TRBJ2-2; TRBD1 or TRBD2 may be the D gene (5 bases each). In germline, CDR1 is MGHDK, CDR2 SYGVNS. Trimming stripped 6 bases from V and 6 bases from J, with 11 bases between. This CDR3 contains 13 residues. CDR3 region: CASSRDGAGELFF. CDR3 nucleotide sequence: TGTGCCAGCAGCAGGGACGGGGCCGGGGAGCTGTTTTTT.

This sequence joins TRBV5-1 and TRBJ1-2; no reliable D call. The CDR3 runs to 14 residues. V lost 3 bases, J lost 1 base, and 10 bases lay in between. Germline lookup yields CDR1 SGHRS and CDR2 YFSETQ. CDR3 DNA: TGCGCCAGCAGCTACGGGGTCCTTAACTATGGCTACACCTTC. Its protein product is CASSYGVLNYGYTF.

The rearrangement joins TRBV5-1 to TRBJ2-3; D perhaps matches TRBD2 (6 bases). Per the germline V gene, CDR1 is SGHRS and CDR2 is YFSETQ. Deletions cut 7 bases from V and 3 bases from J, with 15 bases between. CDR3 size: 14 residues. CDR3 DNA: TGCGCCAGCGGACCGGGACTCCCAACAGATACGCAGTATTTT. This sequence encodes CASGPGLPTDTQYF.

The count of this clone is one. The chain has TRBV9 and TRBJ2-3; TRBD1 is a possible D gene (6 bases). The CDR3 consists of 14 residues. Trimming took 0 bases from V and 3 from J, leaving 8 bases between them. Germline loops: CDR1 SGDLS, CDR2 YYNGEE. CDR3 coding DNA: TGTGCCAGCAGCGTAGGGCAGGGGACAGATACGCAGTATTTT. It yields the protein CASSVGQGTDTQYF.

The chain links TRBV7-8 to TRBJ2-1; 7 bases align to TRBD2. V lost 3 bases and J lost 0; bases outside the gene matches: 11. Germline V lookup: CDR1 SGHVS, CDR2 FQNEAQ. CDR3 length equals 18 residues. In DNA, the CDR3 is TGTGCCAGCAGCTTGTATCTGAGCGGGGCGAGCTCCTACAATGAGCAGTTCTTC. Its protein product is CASSLYLSGASSYNEQFF.

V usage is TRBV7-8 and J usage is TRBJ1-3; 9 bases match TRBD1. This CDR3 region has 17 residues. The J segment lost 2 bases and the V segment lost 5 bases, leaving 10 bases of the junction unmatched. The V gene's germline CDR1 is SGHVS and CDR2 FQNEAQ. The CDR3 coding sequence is TGTGCCAGCAGCCGAACTTCCGGGACAGGGACTGGAAACACCATATATTTT. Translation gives CASSRTSGTGTGNTIYF.

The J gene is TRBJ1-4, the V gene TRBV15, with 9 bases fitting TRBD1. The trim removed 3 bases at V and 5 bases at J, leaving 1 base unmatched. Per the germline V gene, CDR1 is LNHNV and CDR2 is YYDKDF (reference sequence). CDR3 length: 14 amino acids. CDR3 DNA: TGTGCCACCAGCAGGGACAGGGGAAATGAAAAACTGTTTTTT. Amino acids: CATSRDRGNEKLFF.

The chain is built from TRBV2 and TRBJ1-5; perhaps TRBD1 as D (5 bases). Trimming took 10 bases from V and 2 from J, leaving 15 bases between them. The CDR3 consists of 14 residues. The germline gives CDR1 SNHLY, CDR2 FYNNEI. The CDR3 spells CATQFQGGNQPQHF. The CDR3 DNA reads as TGTGCCACCCAATTCCAGGGTGGCAATCAGCCCCAGCATTTT. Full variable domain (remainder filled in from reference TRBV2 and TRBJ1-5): EPEVTQTPSHQVTQMGQEVILRCVPISNHLYFYWYRQILGQKVEFLVSFYNNEISEKSEIFDDQFSVERPDGSNFTLKIRSTKLEDSAMYFCATQFQGGNQPQHFGDGTRLSIL.

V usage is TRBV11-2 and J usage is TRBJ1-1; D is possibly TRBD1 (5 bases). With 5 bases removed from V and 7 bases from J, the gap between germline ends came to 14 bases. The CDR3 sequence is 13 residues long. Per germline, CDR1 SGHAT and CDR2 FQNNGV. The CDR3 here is CASSTRAQGEAFF. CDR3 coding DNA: TGTGCCAGCAGCACCCGGGCTCAGGGTGAAGCTTTCTTT.

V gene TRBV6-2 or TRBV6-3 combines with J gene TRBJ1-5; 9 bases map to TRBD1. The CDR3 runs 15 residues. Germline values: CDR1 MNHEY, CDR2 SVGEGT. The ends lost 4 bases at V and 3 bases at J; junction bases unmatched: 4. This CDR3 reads CASSSGDRVNQPQHF. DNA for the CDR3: TGTGCCAGCAGTTCTGGGGACAGGGTCAATCAGCCCCAGCATTTT.

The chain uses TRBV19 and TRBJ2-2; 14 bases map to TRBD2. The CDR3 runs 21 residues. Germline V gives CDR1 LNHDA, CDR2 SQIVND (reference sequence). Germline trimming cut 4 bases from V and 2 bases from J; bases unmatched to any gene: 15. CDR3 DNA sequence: TGTGCCAGTAGTACGGCGGGGACTAGCGGGGGCCCAATGCTTAACACCGGGGAGCTGTTTTTT. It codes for CASSTAGTSGGPMLNTGELFF.

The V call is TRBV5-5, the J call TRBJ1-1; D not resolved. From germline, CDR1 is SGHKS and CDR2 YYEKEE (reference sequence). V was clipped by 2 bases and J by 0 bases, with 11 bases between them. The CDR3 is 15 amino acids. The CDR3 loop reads CASSLSDGMNTEAFF. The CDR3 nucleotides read TGTGCCAGCAGCTTATCCGACGGGATGAACACTGAAGCTTTCTTT.

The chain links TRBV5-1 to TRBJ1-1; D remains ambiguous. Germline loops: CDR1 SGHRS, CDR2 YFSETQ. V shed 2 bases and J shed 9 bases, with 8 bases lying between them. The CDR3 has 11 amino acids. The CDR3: CASSLNTKAFF. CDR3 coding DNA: TGCGCCAGCAGCTTAAATACAAAAGCTTTCTTT.

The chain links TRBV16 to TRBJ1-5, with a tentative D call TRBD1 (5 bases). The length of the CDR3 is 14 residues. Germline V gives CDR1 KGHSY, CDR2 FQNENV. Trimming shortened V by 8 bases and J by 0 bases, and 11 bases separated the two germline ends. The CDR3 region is CASQGSNSNQPQHF. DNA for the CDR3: TGTGCCAGCCAGGGATCAAATAGCAATCAGCCCCAGCATTTT.

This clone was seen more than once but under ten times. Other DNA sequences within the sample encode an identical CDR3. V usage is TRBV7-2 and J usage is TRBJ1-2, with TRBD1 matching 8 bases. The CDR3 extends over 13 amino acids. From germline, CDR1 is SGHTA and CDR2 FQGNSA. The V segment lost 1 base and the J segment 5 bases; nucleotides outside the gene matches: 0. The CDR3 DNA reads TGTGCCAGCAGCTTAGGACAGGGGTATGGCTACACCTTC. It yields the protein CASSLGQGYGYTF.

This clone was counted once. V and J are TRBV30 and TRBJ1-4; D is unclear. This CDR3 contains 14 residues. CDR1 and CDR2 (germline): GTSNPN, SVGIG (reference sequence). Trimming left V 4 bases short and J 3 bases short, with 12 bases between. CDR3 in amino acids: CAWTRGLPNEKLFF. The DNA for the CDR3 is TGTGCCTGGACCCGGGGTTTGCCTAATGAAAAACTGTTTTTT.

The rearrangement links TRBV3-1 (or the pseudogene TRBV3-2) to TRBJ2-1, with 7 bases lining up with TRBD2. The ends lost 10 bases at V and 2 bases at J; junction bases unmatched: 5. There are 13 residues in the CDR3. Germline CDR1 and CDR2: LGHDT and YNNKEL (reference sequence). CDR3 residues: CATGGGTYNEQFF. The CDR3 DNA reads TGTGCCACTGGGGGGGGGACCTACAATGAGCAGTTCTTC.

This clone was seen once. CDR3 in amino acids: CASSFTTTTNTGELFF. The CDR3 coding sequence is TGTGCCAGCAGCTTTACGACTACTACGAACACCGGGGAGCTGTTTTTT. V is TRBV7-2 and J is TRBJ2-2, with a possible D match to TRBD2 (5 bases). The V gene's germline CDR1 is SGHTA and CDR2 FQGNSA. V lost 3 bases and J 0 bases, leaving 11 bases between the germline ends. CDR3 length equals 16 residues.

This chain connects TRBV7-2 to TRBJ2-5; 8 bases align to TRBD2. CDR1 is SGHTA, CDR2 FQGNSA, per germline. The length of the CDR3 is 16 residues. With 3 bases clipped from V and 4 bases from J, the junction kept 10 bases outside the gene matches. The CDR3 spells CASSFRGGPNTETQYF. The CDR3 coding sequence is TGTGCCAGCAGCTTTCGCGGGGGGCCGAATACAGAGACCCAGTACTTC. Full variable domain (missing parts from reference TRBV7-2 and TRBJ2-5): GAGVSQSPSNKVTEKGKDVELRCDPISGHTALYWYRQSLGQGLEFLIYFQGNSAPDKSGLPSDRFSAERTGGSVSTLTIQRTQQEDSAVYLCASSFRGGPNTETQYFGPGTRLLVL.